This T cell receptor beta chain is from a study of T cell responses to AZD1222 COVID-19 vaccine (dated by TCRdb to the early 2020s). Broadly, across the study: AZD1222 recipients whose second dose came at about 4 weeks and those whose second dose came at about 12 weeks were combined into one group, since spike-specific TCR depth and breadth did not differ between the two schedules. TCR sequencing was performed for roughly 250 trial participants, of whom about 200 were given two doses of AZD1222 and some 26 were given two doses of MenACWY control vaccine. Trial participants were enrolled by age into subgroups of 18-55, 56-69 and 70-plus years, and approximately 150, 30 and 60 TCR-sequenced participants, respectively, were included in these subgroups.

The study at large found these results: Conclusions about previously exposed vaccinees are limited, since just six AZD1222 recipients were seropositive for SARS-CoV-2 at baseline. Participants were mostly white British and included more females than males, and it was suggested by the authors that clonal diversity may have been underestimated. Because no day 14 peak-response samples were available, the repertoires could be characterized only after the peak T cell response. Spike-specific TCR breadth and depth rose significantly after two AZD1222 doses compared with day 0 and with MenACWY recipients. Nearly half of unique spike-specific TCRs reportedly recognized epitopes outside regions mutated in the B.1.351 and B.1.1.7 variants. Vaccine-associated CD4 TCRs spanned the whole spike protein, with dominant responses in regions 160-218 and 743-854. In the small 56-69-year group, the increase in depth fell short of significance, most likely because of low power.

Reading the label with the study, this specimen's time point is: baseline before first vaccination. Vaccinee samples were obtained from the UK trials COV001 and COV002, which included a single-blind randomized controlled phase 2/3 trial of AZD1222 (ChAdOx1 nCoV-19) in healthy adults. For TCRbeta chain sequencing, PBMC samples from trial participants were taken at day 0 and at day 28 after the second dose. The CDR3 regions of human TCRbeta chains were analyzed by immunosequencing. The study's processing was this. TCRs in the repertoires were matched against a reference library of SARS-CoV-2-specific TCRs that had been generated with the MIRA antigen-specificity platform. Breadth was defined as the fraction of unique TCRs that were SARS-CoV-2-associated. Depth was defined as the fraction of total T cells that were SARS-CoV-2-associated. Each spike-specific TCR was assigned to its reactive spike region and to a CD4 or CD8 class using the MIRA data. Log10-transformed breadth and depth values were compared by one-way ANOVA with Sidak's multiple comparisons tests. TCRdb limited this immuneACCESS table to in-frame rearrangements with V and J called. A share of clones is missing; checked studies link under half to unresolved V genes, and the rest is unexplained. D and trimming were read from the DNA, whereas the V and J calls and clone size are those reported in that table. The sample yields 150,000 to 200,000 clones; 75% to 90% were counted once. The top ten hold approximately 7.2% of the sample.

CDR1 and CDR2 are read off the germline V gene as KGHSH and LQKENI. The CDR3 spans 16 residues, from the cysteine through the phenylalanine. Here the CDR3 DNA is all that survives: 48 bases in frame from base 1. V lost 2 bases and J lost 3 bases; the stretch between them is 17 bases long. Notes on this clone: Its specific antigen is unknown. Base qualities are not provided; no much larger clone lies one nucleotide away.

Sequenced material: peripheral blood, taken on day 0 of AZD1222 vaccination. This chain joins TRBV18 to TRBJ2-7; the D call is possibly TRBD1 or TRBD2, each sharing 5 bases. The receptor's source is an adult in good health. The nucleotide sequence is TGTGCCAGCTCACCATCCTCATTTGGGACGAACTACGAGCAGTACTTC. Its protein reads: CASSPSSFGTNYEQYF.